The rows below give T cell receptor beta chains drawn from one sample of a study of T cells after yellow fever vaccination. TCRdb reprocessed the 5' RACE reads via MiXCR and lists one record per CDR3 protein. This table holds roughly 520,000 distinct CDR3 sequences, 20% to 25% found once. This material consisted of PBMCs, taken 21 days after the first yellow fever vaccination. Receptors originate from a man younger than 30 who received the YFV17D yellow fever vaccine. The CDR3 runs from the conserved cysteine through the conserved F or W.

CDR3 protein | J gene | CDR3 length | V gene
CASSLDLGEQFF | TRBJ2-1 | 12 | TRBV5-4
CAWSVWTGRDQPQHF | TRBJ1-5 | 15 | TRBV30
CSASGQNEKLFF | TRBJ1-4 | 12 | TRBV20-1
CASSQDPIAGATDTQYF | TRBJ2-3 | 17 | TRBV4-1
CASSSSTGSDNYGYTF | TRBJ1-2 | 16 | TRBV7-2
CASSQVGLAGINEQFF | TRBJ2-1 | 16 | TRBV3-1
CASSSDRDGSEKLFF | TRBJ1-4 | 15 | TRBV13
CASSPLTVDSGNTIYF | TRBJ1-3 | 16 | TRBV18
CASSFLGAPDTQYF | TRBJ2-3 | 14 | TRBV5-1
CASSLGHLANYGYTF | TRBJ1-2 | 15 | TRBV5-1
CASSAQGESSYEQYF | TRBJ2-7 | 15 | TRBV9
CASSLGESNQPQHF | TRBJ1-5 | 14 | TRBV28
CSARDRSGTSLYNEQFF | TRBJ2-1 | 17 | TRBV20-1
CASSFERGGLVGTDTQYF | TRBJ2-3 | 18 | TRBV12-3/TRBV12-4
CASSTGTAVAKNIQYF | TRBJ2-4 | 16 | TRBV5-1
CASSLTGGRPLHF | TRBJ1-6 | 13 | TRBV7-8
CASSAGRELGMNTEAFF | TRBJ1-1 | 17 | TRBV12-3/TRBV12-4
CASSETGSSYEQYF | TRBJ2-7 | 14 | TRBV19
CSAPWEAEKLFF | TRBJ1-4 | 12 | TRBV20-1
CASRASQEENIQYF | TRBJ2-4 | 14 | TRBV12-3/TRBV12-4
CSAYVNTEAFF | TRBJ1-1 | 11 | TRBV20-1
CASSYSWGAHYEQYF | TRBJ2-7 | 15 | TRBV6-5
CASSEARGGREQFF | TRBJ2-1 | 14 | TRBV25-1
CASSLVLDLNEQFF | TRBJ2-1 | 14 | TRBV7-9
CASSVAPGRSPLHF | TRBJ1-6 | 14 | TRBV9
CASSFRTGIYNEQFF | TRBJ2-1 | 15 | TRBV27
CASSFSLAATDTQYF | TRBJ2-3 | 15 | TRBV12-3/TRBV12-4
CASQKDRAESEQYF | TRBJ2-7 | 14 | TRBV18
CASSPRTAGDGDTQYF | TRBJ2-3 | 16 | TRBV18
CAWSSGPGGEQFF | TRBJ2-1 | 13 | TRBV30
CASSLVGGSEFGSTEAFF | TRBJ1-1 | 18 | TRBV5-4
CASSSGLAGISSYNEQFF | TRBJ2-1 | 18 | TRBV5-1
CSAHGRRSTDTQYF | TRBJ2-3 | 14 | TRBV20-1
CASSRDWETQYF | TRBJ2-5 | 12 | TRBV6-6
CASSTTGLETQYF | TRBJ2-5 | 13 | TRBV18
CASRKLATDTQYF | TRBJ2-3 | 13 | TRBV27
CASSRYTYEQYF | TRBJ2-7 | 12 | TRBV7-2
CATTPLMGGRAFTDTQYF | TRBJ2-3 | 18 | TRBV24-1
CASSPYEANYGYTF | TRBJ1-2 | 14 | TRBV18
CASQTSGYQETQYF | TRBJ2-5 | 14 | TRBV11-2
CASSSTPTGDGFETQYF | TRBJ2-5 | 17 | TRBV5-1
CASSLSSGAGNTIYF | TRBJ1-3 | 15 | TRBV11-2
CASSGGQTAAQPQHF | TRBJ1-5 | 15 | TRBV6-2/TRBV6-3
CASSSHGTGSYEQYF | TRBJ2-7 | 15 | TRBV12-3/TRBV12-4
CASSFGTSWSTDTQYF | TRBJ2-3 | 16 | TRBV13
CASSPSLANGLTF | TRBJ2-6 | 13 | TRBV3-1